The sample holds many counts of the clone carrying this TCR beta chain. Antigen: not known. Thyroid ultrasound, orbital computed tomography, TRAb, serum thyroxine and clinical symptoms formed the basis of diagnosis. A roughly 9.1 ml volume of fresh peripheral blood provided the PBMCs. The sample originates from a study of Graves' ophthalmopathy and Graves' hyperthyroidism. Overall study results and limits: Blood contained most expanded thyroid clonotypes exceeding 0.001 frequency.

CDR3 size: 17 residues. Germline values: CDR1 SNHLY, CDR2 FYNNEI. Trimming took 1 base from V and 2 from J, leaving 18 bases between them. RNA transcripts provided the template for amplifying TCR beta CDR3 regions. First-round RT-PCR relied on HTBI primers, and a second-round multiplex PCR came next. TCRdb used MiXCR to reprocess the multiplex PCR reads, holding one entry per CDR3 protein. Of approximately 210,000 distinct CDR3 sequences listed, under 30% were seen once; the top ten hold about 8.2%. The rearrangement links TRBV2 to TRBJ2-7, with D maybe TRBD1 (5 bases). The TCR comes from a man aged 45-60 years with Graves' ophthalmopathy. The material sequenced was peripheral blood. The CDR3: CASSEGPGAGPTYEQYF. The CDR3 DNA reads TGTGCCAGCAGTGAAGGGCCTGGGGCAGGGCCCACCTACGAGCAGTACTTC.